The 14 T cell receptor beta chains reported below all come from one sample, sequenced in a study of CD8 T cells in Susac syndrome. After extraction with the RNeasy kit, 0.5 to 1 ug of the RNA was reverse transcribed using random hexamers. TCRdb used MiXCR to reprocess the immunoSEQ multiplex PCR reads, holding one entry per CDR3 protein. The sample lists around 170,000 distinct CDR3 sequences, 95% occurring once. Sequenced sample: CD8+ T cells from PBMCs. These receptors all come from a human donor with multiple sclerosis.

J is TRBJ2-1 and V is TRBV20-1, with 8 bases that match TRBD2. This CDR3 comprises 17 residues. The ends lost 3 bases at V and 4 bases at J; junction bases unmatched: 14. Germline-derived CDR1 and CDR2 are DFQATT and SNEGSKA (reference sequence). The CDR3 sequence: CSASPQLAARRYNEQFF. The CDR3 DNA follows: TGCAGTGCTAGCCCTCAACTAGCGGCGCGAAGGTACAATGAGCAGTTCTTC.

This chain links TRBV5-6 with TRBJ2-1; D is perhaps TRBD1 or TRBD2 (5 bases each). V lost 6 bases and J 7 bases, leaving 14 bases between the germline ends. Per germline, CDR1 SGHDT and CDR2 YYEEEE. CDR3 size: 13 residues. The CDR3 DNA reads as TGTGCCAGCACGAGATTGGGGGTGAATGAGCAGTTCTTC. Translation gives CASTRLGVNEQFF.

The V call is TRBV28, the J call TRBJ1-1; D uncertain. V shed 2 bases and J shed 4 bases, with 11 bases lying between them. Germline-derived CDR1 and CDR2 are MDHEN and SYDVKM. The CDR3 runs to 14 residues. The CDR3 coding sequence is TGTGCCAGCAGTTTAACGGCCTCGGGCACTGAAGCTTTCTTT. Amino acid sequence: CASSLTASGTEAFF.

The chain employs TRBV25-1 and TRBJ2-7; 8 positions agree with TRBD2. V dropped 8 bases and J dropped 0; count of bases not matched to a gene: 15. The CDR3 spans 17 residues. Germline assignment: CDR1 MGHDK and CDR2 SYGVNS. The DNA of the CDR3 is TGTGCCAGCTCTCACCCTGGCGGCGGGGGGAGCTCCTACGAGCAGTACTTC. Translation gives CASSHPGGGGSSYEQYF.

This clonotype was observed a single time. This rearrangement joins TRBV29-1 to TRBJ2-1, with 15 bases aligning to TRBD2. This CDR3 has 17 residues. V shed 7 bases and J 3 bases; nucleotides not matched to a gene: 10. Germline values: CDR1 SQVTM, CDR2 ANQGSEA. Here the CDR3 reads CSAAGLAGGPNYNEQFF. CDR3 nucleotides: TGCAGCGCCGCGGGACTAGCGGGAGGTCCTAACTACAATGAGCAGTTCTTC.

The chain recombines TRBV28 with TRBJ2-7; D gene unclear. Trimming stripped 6 bases from V and 5 bases from J, with 5 bases between. This CDR3 is 10 amino acids long. CDR1 is MDHEN, CDR2 SYDVKM, per germline. Here the CDR3 reads CASSRDEQYF. The CDR3 region has the DNA TGTGCCAGCAGCCGGGACGAGCAGTACTTC. Looking up the rest from reference TRBV28 and TRBJ2-7 gives the full variable domain: DVKVTQSSRYLVKRTGEKVFLECVQDMDHENMFWYRQDPGLGLRLIYFSYDVKMKEKGDIPEGYSVSREKKERFSLILESASTNQTSMYLCASSRDEQYFGPGTRLTVT.

V and J are TRBV13 and TRBJ2-5; 7 positions agree with TRBD1. Germline V CDR1 and CDR2: PRHDT, FYEKMQ (reference sequence). The CDR3 is 13 amino acids. V lost 5 bases, J lost 3 bases, and 3 bases stayed unmatched. The CDR3 coding sequence is TGTGCCAGCAGCCAGGGGGAGAAAGAGACCCAGTACTTC. It encodes CASSQGEKETQYF.

The V and J genes are TRBV9 and TRBJ2-1; 11 nucleotides match TRBD2. V shed 3 bases, J shed 4 bases, and the junction held 9 bases outside the gene matches. Per the germline V gene, CDR1 is SGDLS and CDR2 is YYNGEE. This CDR3 has 17 residues. In DNA, the CDR3 is TGTGCCAGCAGCGCCAGGGTACTAGCGGGGGAATACAATGAGCAGTTCTTC. It yields the protein CASSARVLAGEYNEQFF.

V and J are TRBV27 and TRBJ2-7; D call uncertain. Germline CDR1 and CDR2: MNHEY and SMNVEV (reference sequence). This CDR3 has 13 amino acids. With 2 bases removed from V and 0 bases from J, the gap between germline ends came to 5 bases. The CDR3 region has the DNA TGTGCCAGCAGTTTAGCATTCTCCTACGAGCAGTACTTC. This codes for CASSLAFSYEQYF.

CDR3 residues: CSVPGPGSGYTF. As DNA, the CDR3 is TGCAGCGTGCCCGGGCCCGGGAGTGGCTACACCTTC. This chain uses TRBV29-1 with TRBJ1-2; D is uncertain. The CDR3 is 12 residues long. V was clipped by 6 bases and J by 7 bases, with 15 bases between them. CDR1 SQVTM and CDR2 ANQGSEA come from the germline V gene.

Only one count was recorded for this clonotype. The V gene is TRBV11-2, the J gene TRBJ2-7, with D possibly being TRBD2 (5 bases). V was trimmed by 8 bases and J by 3 bases, leaving 20 bases between them. The CDR3 extends over 15 amino acids. The V gene's germline CDR1 is SGHAT and CDR2 FQNNGV. CDR3 sequence: CASGPSFGLLYEQYF. CDR3 DNA sequence: TGTGCCAGCGGCCCATCTTTTGGACTCCTCTACGAGCAGTACTTC.

The CDR3 spells CASSMGAGGEQFF. CDR3 nucleotides: TGTGCCAGCAGCATGGGGGCGGGAGGGGAGCAGTTCTTC. V and J are TRBV5-4 and TRBJ2-1; 9 bases fit TRBD2. Germline CDR1 reads SGHNT; CDR2 reads YYREEE (reference sequence). With V trimmed by 4 bases and J by 10 bases, 6 bases remained unmatched. This CDR3 spans 13 amino acids.

This rearrangement joins TRBV7-2 to TRBJ2-1, with D possibly matching TRBD2 (6 bases). Between the trimmed V and J ends, which lost 6 bases and 7 bases, there was a span of 19 bases. This CDR3 spans 15 amino acids. CDR1 is SGHTA and CDR2 is FQGNSA in the germline V gene. In DNA, the CDR3 is TGTGCCAGCAGTCTTGGGACTCGCAGGTTGAATGAGCAGTTCTTC. It encodes CASSLGTRRLNEQFF.

The chain uses TRBV13 and TRBJ1-2, with D possibly being TRBD1 (6 bases). Germline values: CDR1 PRHDT, CDR2 FYEKMQ (reference sequence). V was pared by 5 bases and J by 2 bases, with 12 bases between. The CDR3 has 14 residues. As DNA, the CDR3 is TGTGCCAGCAGCCCCGGACAGCACAACTATGGCTACACCTTC. It is translated as CASSPGQHNYGYTF.